The sequence of this TCR beta chain was determined in a study of T-cell memory formation after mild COVID-19. This CDR3 has 17 amino acids. Germline values: CDR1 SGHVS, CDR2 FQNEAQ. V was shortened by 1 base and J by 7 bases, with 20 bases between the two germline ends. As for this clonotype: As yet, its antigen is unknown.

The TCR alpha and TCR beta cDNA libraries, bearing sample barcodes and UMIs, were generated by 5'RACE using constant-segment primers. TCRdb analysed the 5' RACE reads with MiXCR anew, one entry per CDR3 protein. The sample includes roughly 480,000 distinct CDR3 sequences, 25% of them seen just once. Findings and caveats of the study: CD4+ bias marked clones expanding day 15 to 37, unlike balanced contracting clones. Mainly CM and EM harbored the contracting CD4+ clones; mainly EMRA harbored the CD8+ ones. The SARS-CoV-2 specificity of second-wave clones reaching peak at day 37 remained unverified.

Material: PBMCs or a T cell subset sorted from them (not recorded which). The genes are TRBV7-8 and TRBJ2-1, with D perhaps matching TRBD1 (6 bases). This receptor was identified in an adult woman who had mild COVID-19 (a few samples of this study predate the infection). Cell type and time point are not known. CDR3 amino acids: CASSLGQVLKVHNEQFF. CDR3 nucleotide sequence: TGTGCCAGCAGCTTAGGACAGGTTTTAAAAGTCCATAATGAGCAGTTCTTC.